The 5 T cell receptor beta chains listed next were all sequenced from one sample in a study of siplizumab effects on memory and regulatory T cells. Libraries were prepared by immunoSEQ multiplex PCR; TCRdb keeps only in-frame clonotypes and omits some of them. The sample comprises about 120,000 clones, roughly 93% of which are singletons, and around 0.16% rests with the top ten. Material: non-Treg CD4+ T cells sorted from blood. These receptor sequences come from a human donor in good health.

V and J are TRBV19 and TRBJ2-5, with D possibly TRBD1 on 6 matching bases. Looked up from germline, CDR1 is LNHDA and CDR2 is SQIVND (reference sequence). V was pared by 1 base and J by 5 bases, with 14 bases between. This CDR3 is built from 15 residues. The DNA of the CDR3 is TGTGCCAGTAGTATAGGTACAGGGTTAACGGAGACCCAGTACTTC. This gives the protein CASSIGTGLTETQYF. The full variable domain, in which reference TRBV19 and TRBJ2-5 provide the parts outside the CDR3, is DGGITQSPKYLFRKEGQNVTLSCEQNLNHDAMYWYRQDPGQGLRLIYYSQIVNDFQKGDIAEGYSVSREKKESFPLTVTSAQKNPTAFYLCASSIGTGLTETQYFGPGTRLLVL.

The V and J genes are TRBV27 and TRBJ1-5, with no clear D. The CDR3 runs 15 residues. Germline CDR1 is MNHEY and CDR2 is SMNVEV (reference sequence). V lost 7 bases and J lost 0, with 13 bases in between. CDR3 nucleotide sequence: TGTGCCAGCACCTCAGCTCCTTATAGCAATCAGCCCCAGCATTTT. This translates into CASTSAPYSNQPQHF.

This chain connects TRBV7-3 to TRBJ2-1; 10 bases fit TRBD2. The length of the CDR3 is 16 residues. Trimming cost V 5 bases and J 6 bases; bases outside gene matches: 10. CDR1 and CDR2 from the germline V gene are SGHTA and FQGTGA. The CDR3 nucleotides are TGTGCCAGCAGCCGCCAAGTGGCTAGCGGGGGCAATGAGCAGTTCTTC. Translating gives CASSRQVASGGNEQFF.

The J gene is TRBJ1-2, the V gene TRBV2; the D gene is possibly TRBD1 (5 bases). V gave up 6 bases and J gave up 2 bases, with 16 bases separating them. Germline V gives CDR1 SNHLY, CDR2 FYNNEI. The CDR3 consists of 15 residues. CDR3 residues: CASRGRGTDNYGYTF. DNA for the CDR3: TGTGCCAGCAGGGGGCGGGGCACAGACAACTATGGCTACACCTTC.

This rearrangement joins TRBV5-6 to TRBJ1-4; 7 nucleotides line up with TRBD1. The CDR3 has 13 residues. V dropped 2 bases and J dropped 10; count of bases not matched to a gene: 5. Germline CDR1 reads SGHDT; CDR2 reads YYEEEE. CDR3 bases: TGTGCCAGCAGCTTTGGGCAGGGGGGAAAACTGTTTTTT. Translated, it gives CASSFGQGGKLFF.